This T cell receptor (beta chain) was sequenced during a study of blood T cell repertoires in COVID-19. Data came from immunoSEQ multiplex PCR; TCRdb stores just in-frame clones and leaves some out. The table includes some 130,000 clones, roughly 86% detected once. The CDR3 has 14 amino acids. Germline V gene sequence: CDR1 MNHNS, CDR2 SASEGT. Trimming pared 2 bases from V and 7 bases from J, leaving 12 bases between. The clonotype was recovered from a woman in her 70s with COVID-19, enrolled during active disease. This chain links TRBV6-1 with TRBJ1-5; D may be TRBD1 (5 bases). Sequences were obtained from peripheral blood. Here the CDR3 DNA reads TGTGCCAGCAGTGAATTGGGAGGGGACCAGCCCCAGCATTTT. This translates into CASSELGGDQPQHF.